This TCR beta chain comes out of a study of OX40 agonist ivuxolimab in advanced cancers. Points on this clone: Its antigen is as yet unknown.

Germline V lookup: CDR1 SGDLS, CDR2 YYNGEE. V was cut by 4 bases and J by 2 bases, with 10 bases left in between. The length of the CDR3 is 14 residues. Study results and limitations: Some of the lowest clonal expansion was seen in partial responders at 0.1-3.0 mg/kg.

Repertoires were generated with immunoSEQ multiplex PCR, while TCRdb's copy carries only in-frame clones and drops some. The sample shows about 26,000 clones, 88% of them seen only once. The rearrangement links TRBV9 to TRBJ1-5; possible D gene TRBD1, 5 bases. The source was CD4+ or CD8+ T cells sorted from blood, collected in a trial of the OX40 agonist ivuxolimab. This TCR came from an adult with an advanced solid tumor such as melanoma, head and neck, liver or kidney cancer. For the CDR3, the DNA is TGTGCCAGCAGCCCGTCGACAGGCAATCAGCCCCAGCATTTT. Its translation is CASSPSTGNQPQHF.